The rows below give T cell receptor beta chains drawn from one sample of a study of blood T cell repertoires in COVID-19. This table comes from immunoSEQ multiplex PCR, and its TCRdb copy is limited to in-frame clones, with some not included. The repertoire holds around 180,000 clones, around 67% seen once, with approximately 3% in the top ten. The sequencing sample was made of peripheral blood. The receptors originated from a woman of 80 years or more with acute or convalescent COVID-19. The CDR3 runs from the conserved cysteine through the conserved F or W. The D gene is left open where the match is weak. A row's size may be missing; if present it is once, few, many or a size class.

abundance,j_gene,v_gene,d_gene,CDR3aa,CDR3nt
.,TRBJ2-1,TRBV10-3,TRBD2,CAISEWGGTSGRDEQFF,TGTGCCATCAGTGAGTGGGGCGGAACTAGCGGGCGCGATGAGCAGTTCTTC
.,TRBJ1-6,TRBV29-1,TRBD1,CSVLAGQGDSPLHF,TGCAGCGTTCTTGCGGGACAGGGAGATTCACCCCTCCACTTT
.,TRBJ1-3,TRBV28,TRBD1,CASSSIGQGGNTIYF,TGTGCCAGCAGTTCGATCGGACAGGGCGGAAACACCATATATTTT
.,TRBJ2-1,TRBV2,TRBD2,CASKAGLAGYNEQFF,TGTGCCAGCAAAGCGGGGCTAGCGGGATACAATGAGCAGTTCTTC
.,TRBJ2-3,TRBV7-9,TRBD2,CASTLAGVGDTQYF,TGTGCCAGCACGCTAGCGGGGGTGGGGGATACGCAGTATTTT
.,TRBJ2-1,TRBV21-1,.,CASSSCGWAAGPYNEQFF,TGTGCCAGCAGCAGTTGCGGATGGGCAGCGGGACCCTACAATGAGCAGTTCTTC
.,TRBJ2-5,TRBV14,.,CASSQTSGAETQYF,TGTGCCAGCAGCCAAACCTCAGGGGCGGAGACCCAGTACTTC
.,TRBJ2-2,TRBV4-2,.,CASRVDLGGELFF,TGTGCCAGCAGAGTTGACTTGGGCGGGGAGCTGTTTTTT
.,TRBJ1-2,TRBV29-1,.,CSAGDTFYGYTF,TGCAGCGCCGGGGACACCTTCTATGGCTACACCTTC
.,TRBJ1-3,TRBV30,.,CAWTRGVPSGNTIYF,TGTGCCTGGACCCGGGGGGTCCCCTCTGGAAACACCATATATTTT
.,TRBJ2-3,TRBV24-1,TRBD2,CATSEPQGGTSASTDTQYF,TGTGCCACCAGTGAGCCACAGGGAGGGACTAGCGCGAGCACAGATACGCAGTATTTT
.,TRBJ2-3,TRBV7-9,TRBD1,CASTHRQGSTDTQYF,TGTGCCAGCACCCATCGACAGGGGAGCACAGATACGCAGTATTTT
once,TRBJ2-1,TRBV5-1,TRBD2,CASSSRLAASSYNEQFF,TGCGCCAGCAGCTCCCGCCTAGCGGCGAGCTCCTACAATGAGCAGTTCTTC
.,TRBJ2-3,TRBV5-4,.,CASSSLGESSDTQYF,TGTGCCAGCAGCTCTCTCGGAGAATCCTCAGATACGCAGTATTTT
.,TRBJ2-5,TRBV5-1,.,CASRRELTQETQYF,TGCGCCAGCAGGAGGGAACTTACTCAAGAGACCCAGTACTTC
.,TRBJ1-2,TRBV28,.,CASSQNYGYTF,TGTGCCAGCAGTCAAAACTATGGCTACACCTTC
.,TRBJ1-2,TRBV12-5,TRBD1,CASGYTTGGRGYTF,TGTGCTAGTGGCTATACAACAGGGGGCAGGGGCTACACCTTC
many,TRBJ2-1,TRBV18,.,CASSPPITSSLFDEQFF,TGTGCCAGCTCACCACCTATTACTAGTTCATTGTTCGATGAGCAGTTCTTC
.,TRBJ2-2,TRBV5-1,TRBD2,CASSLDGTSGGGELFF,TGCGCCAGCAGCTTGGACGGGACTAGCGGAGGCGGGGAGCTGTTTTTT
.,TRBJ1-4,TRBV28,.,CASNSGVHEKLFF,TGTGCCAGCAACTCAGGGGTCCATGAAAAACTGTTTTTT
once,TRBJ2-5,TRBV7-8,.,CASSSQRGTQYF,TGTGCCAGCAGCTCACAACGGGGGACCCAGTACTTC
.,TRBJ1-5,TRBV7-8,TRBD1,CASSLGTGGARQPQHF,TGTGCCAGCAGCTTAGGGACAGGGGGCGCCCGGCAGCCCCAGCATTTT
.,TRBJ2-5,TRBV2,.,CASSEFFRQETQYF,TGTGCCAGCAGTGAATTTTTCAGACAAGAGACCCAGTACTTC
few,TRBJ1-2,TRBV28,TRBD1,CASSLTGTGNYGYTF,TGTGCCAGCAGTTTAACCGGGACAGGGAACTATGGCTACACCTTC
.,TRBJ1-1,TRBV1,.,CTSSHPLFVNTEAFF,TGCACCAGCAGCCACCCCCTGTTCGTGAACACTGAAGCTTTCTTT
.,TRBJ1-3,TRBV19,.,CASTSPKRNGNTIYF,TGTGCCAGTACCTCCCCGAAGAGAAACGGAAACACCATATATTTT
.,TRBJ1-6,TRBV7-9,.,CASSLAAGYSPLHF,TGTGCCAGCAGCCTGGCCGCAGGGTATTCACCCCTCCACTTT
.,TRBJ2-2,TRBV5-4,.,CASSPSGNTGELFF,TGTGCCAGCAGCCCCTCCGGGAACACCGGGGAGCTGTTTTTT
.,TRBJ2-7,TRBV5-8,.,CASNHFGGPQLSYEQYF,TGTGCCAGCAACCACTTCGGGGGGCCGCAGCTCAGCTACGAGCAGTACTTC
.,TRBJ1-4,TRBV28,.,CASSFGDYNEKLFF,TGTGCCAGCAGTTTCGGGGACTATAATGAAAAACTGTTTTTT
once,TRBJ1-1,TRBV3-1/TRBV3-2,.,CASSQPQGRETEAFF,TGTGCCAGCAGCCAGCCCCAGGGTAGGGAAACTGAAGCTTTCTTT
.,TRBJ2-7,TRBV3-1/TRBV3-2,TRBD2,CASSPYTGLAVSSYEQYF,TGTGCCAGCAGCCCCTACACTGGACTAGCTGTGAGCTCCTACGAGCAGTACTTC
.,TRBJ2-3,TRBV27,TRBD2,CASSLYLGLKTSTDTQYF,TGTGCCAGCAGTTTATATTTGGGACTAAAAACTAGCACAGATACGCAGTATTTT
once,TRBJ1-2,TRBV7-9,.,CASTLWGDYGYTF,TGTGCCAGCACCCTTTGGGGAGACTATGGCTACACCTTC
.,TRBJ2-2,TRBV19,.,CASSPFWESAGELFF,TGTGCCAGTAGTCCCTTTTGGGAGTCTGCCGGGGAGCTGTTTTTT
once,TRBJ2-3,TRBV3-1/TRBV3-2,.,CASSQDRAGGGIVDTQYF,TGTGCCAGCAGCCAAGATCGAGCGGGCGGCGGGATCGTTGATACGCAGTATTTT
.,TRBJ1-5,TRBV2,.,CASSENYGAIEPQHF,TGTGCCAGCAGTGAAAATTACGGAGCCATTGAGCCCCAGCATTTT
.,TRBJ2-1,TRBV19,TRBD2,CASSISSGSSYNEQFF,TGTGCCAGTAGTATAAGTAGCGGGAGCAGCTACAATGAGCAGTTCTTC
once,TRBJ2-1,TRBV10-1,TRBD2,CASSVGTSNKVFF,TGCGCCAGCAGTGTTGGGACTAGCAATAAAGTGTTCTTC
.,TRBJ1-3,TRBV3-1/TRBV3-2,.,CASSPSGISGNTIYF,TGTGCCAGCAGCCCATCCGGGATCTCTGGAAACACCATATATTTT
.,TRBJ1-5,TRBV28,TRBD1,CASNTGGYQPQHF,TGTGCCAGCAATACAGGGGGCTATCAGCCCCAGCATTTT
.,TRBJ2-2,TRBV7-9,TRBD2,CASSLGTSFTGELFF,TGTGCCAGCAGCTTAGGGACTAGTTTCACCGGGGAGCTGTTTTTT
few,TRBJ2-2,TRBV5-1,.,CASSIQATTGELFF,TGCGCCAGCAGTATCCAGGCGACCACCGGGGAGCTGTTTTTT
.,TRBJ2-3,TRBV7-9,TRBD2,CASSPSGREADTQYF,TGTGCCAGCAGCCCTAGCGGGCGGGAGGCAGATACGCAGTATTTT
few,TRBJ1-6,TRBV7-6,.,CASSLEGHPGPGLTLHF,TGTGCCAGCAGCTTAGAGGGACACCCGGGCCCGGGTTTGACCCTCCACTTT
.,TRBJ2-2,TRBV27,.,CASQQGLFF,TGTGCCAGTCAGCAGGGGCTGTTTTTT
.,TRBJ1-5,TRBV9,.,CASSVSQNQPQHF,TGTGCCAGCAGCGTATCTCAGAATCAGCCCCAGCATTTT
.,TRBJ2-5,TRBV7-2,.,CASSLAGGAQETQYF,TGTGCCAGCAGCTTAGCGGGAGGTGCTCAAGAGACCCAGTACTTC
once,TRBJ1-3,TRBV28,TRBD1,CASHLTGGSGNTIYF,TGTGCCAGCCACCTAACAGGGGGCTCGGGAAACACCATATATTTT
.,TRBJ2-2,TRBV7-2,.,CASSLRASRGGELFF,TGTGCCAGCAGCTTGCGTGCTAGCAGGGGCGGGGAGCTGTTTTTT
.,TRBJ2-1,TRBV18,.,CASSPPMLFTESHEQFF,TGTGCCAGCTCACCACCGATGCTCTTCACAGAGTCCCATGAGCAGTTCTTC
.,TRBJ2-3,TRBV11-2,.,CASSLSGDTQYF,TGTGCCAGCAGCTTATCGGGGGATACGCAGTATTTT
.,TRBJ2-7,TRBV5-1,TRBD2,CASSLAVVAGSYEQYF,TGCGCCAGCAGCTTGGCCGTTGTAGCGGGTTCCTACGAGCAGTACTTC
.,TRBJ1-4,TRBV10-2,TRBD1,CASKKTGDRPDEKLFF,TGCGCCAGCAAAAAAACAGGGGACAGGCCGGATGAAAAACTGTTTTTT
.,TRBJ2-7,TRBV7-6,TRBD2,CASSLGASGTYEQYF,TGTGCCAGCAGCTTAGGGGCTAGCGGGACCTACGAGCAGTACTTC
once,TRBJ2-3,TRBV5-4,.,CASSSGRGTGTDTQYF,TGTGCCAGCAGCAGCGGGCGGGGTACCGGCACAGATACGCAGTATTTT
.,TRBJ1-3,TRBV5-4,TRBD1,CASSLDRGLTGNTIYF,TGTGCCAGCAGCTTGGACAGGGGATTAACTGGAAACACCATATATTTT
few,TRBJ2-7,TRBV5-1,.,CASSADNSYEQYF,TGCGCCAGCAGCGCAGACAACTCCTACGAGCAGTACTTC
once,TRBJ2-5,TRBV6-5,TRBD2,CASSYTAGGGETQYF,TGTGCCAGCAGTTATACCGCGGGAGGAGGCGAGACCCAGTACTTC